A single sample is the source of the 32 T cell receptor beta chains below, sequenced in a study of T cells in Graves' hyperthyroidism and ophthalmopathy. Amplification yielded TCR beta CDR3 regions, with RNA transcripts as the source. The HTBI primer set drove a first-round RT-PCR of the TCR CDR3. TCRdb passed the multiplex PCR reads through MiXCR, listing each CDR3 protein once. The sample contains 640,000 or so distinct CDR3 sequences, 11% to 15% of which appear only once. The sequencing input was blood. These receptors all stem from a woman aged 18-35 years with Graves' ophthalmopathy.

This clonotype was observed many times. J is TRBJ2-3 and V is TRBV7-3, with 8 bases identical to TRBD2. The junction had 6 bases not matched to a gene; V was cut back by 4 bases and J by 0 bases. The CDR3 is made up of 16 amino acids. Germline CDR1 is SGHTA and CDR2 is FQGTGA. This CDR3 is CASSWSGRPSTDTQYF. The CDR3 nucleotides read TGTGCCAGCAGCTGGAGCGGGAGACCTAGCACAGATACGCAGTATTTT.

The CDR3: CASRTGTISPLHF. The CDR3, as DNA: TGTGCCAGTCGGACCGGGACTATTTCACCCCTCCACTTT. The chain is built from TRBV19 and TRBJ1-6; D is perhaps TRBD1 (5 bases). V lost 8 bases and J 9 bases, leaving 14 bases between the germline ends. The CDR3 has 13 residues. The germline gives CDR1 LNHDA, CDR2 SQIVND (reference sequence).

This clonotype was seen repeatedly, ten times or more. The chain couples TRBV12-3 or TRBV12-4 to TRBJ1-1; D is possibly TRBD1 (5 bases). The CDR3 spans 15 residues. V gave up 6 bases and J gave up 7 bases, with 21 bases separating them. The CDR3 loop reads CASRRIGYGHLEAFF. As DNA, the CDR3 is TGTGCCAGCAGGCGTATAGGGTACGGACACCTTGAAGCTTTCTTT.

This chain connects TRBV6-1 to TRBJ1-2; no clear D gene. The CDR3 runs to 14 residues. The ends were cut back, 5 bases at V and 0 bases at J, with 10 bases in the middle. In germline, CDR1 is MNHNS, CDR2 SASEGT. This chain's CDR3 is CASSYQDSNYGYTF. CDR3 bases: TGTGCCAGCAGTTATCAGGATTCTAACTATGGCTACACCTTC.

In its sample, this clonotype was seen many times. The chain links TRBV9 to TRBJ1-1, with D perhaps TRBD1 (5 bases). The germline V and J ends were trimmed by 0 bases and 2 bases, with 14 bases remaining between them. This CDR3 comprises 16 residues. Germline V gene sequence: CDR1 SGDLS, CDR2 YYNGEE. The DNA of the CDR3 is TGTGCCAGCAGCGTAGCCGTGCGTGGGGGTAACACTGAAGCTTTCTTT. It is translated as CASSVAVRGGNTEAFF.

This clonotype showed up many times. The chain is built from TRBV5-1 and TRBJ1-3; maybe TRBD1 (5 bases). V lost 4 bases and J 7 bases, leaving 18 bases between the germline ends. Germline loops: CDR1 SGHRS, CDR2 YFSETQ. The CDR3 covers 15 residues. The DNA for the CDR3 is TGCGCCAGCAGCACTGGCGCGGCAGGGCGGAACACCATATATTTT. It yields the protein CASSTGAAGRNTIYF.

Many counts were recorded for this clonotype. V gene TRBV20-1 combines with J gene TRBJ1-1; TRBD1 is a possible D gene (6 bases). The ends were cut back, 3 bases at V and 3 bases at J, with 17 bases in the middle. There are 15 residues in the CDR3. Germline lookup yields CDR1 DFQATT and CDR2 SNEGSKA (reference sequence). In DNA form, the CDR3 reads TGCAGTGCTAGCGACGACAGGAATATTTACACTGAAGCTTTCTTT. This sequence encodes CSASDDRNIYTEAFF.

The chain links TRBV12-3 or TRBV12-4 to TRBJ1-4; D not certain. CDR3 length: 14 amino acids. V shed 5 bases and J shed 7 bases, with 14 bases lying between them. The CDR3 reads CASSLQPSAEKLFF. The CDR3 DNA reads TGTGCCAGCAGTCTCCAACCGAGTGCTGAAAAACTGTTTTTT.

Ten or more counts support this clonotype. V is TRBV27 and J is TRBJ2-7, with a possible D match to TRBD2 (5 bases). Germline loops: CDR1 MNHEY, CDR2 SMNVEV (reference sequence). This CDR3 contains 14 residues. V was clipped by 5 bases and J by 4 bases, with 15 bases between them. The CDR3 loop reads CASSPTGSPYEQYF. As DNA, the CDR3 is TGTGCCAGCAGTCCGACGGGGTCTCCTTACGAGCAGTACTTC.

This clonotype was observed at least ten times. V is TRBV28 and J is TRBJ1-1; D unresolved. CDR1 is MDHEN and CDR2 is SYDVKM in the germline V gene. The CDR3 is 14 residues long. Trimming removed 1 base from V and 1 base from J, with 7 bases in between. In DNA, the CDR3 is TGTGCCAGCAGTTTATCGCCAGGGAACACTGAAGCTTTCTTT. Translation: CASSLSPGNTEAFF.

This clonotype was counted ten times or more. The chain links TRBV27 to TRBJ2-1; 8 positions agree with TRBD2. Germline V gene lookup returns CDR1 MNHEY and CDR2 SMNVEV (reference sequence). V trimming: 5 bases; J trimming: 2 bases; junction bases outside the gene matches: 5. The CDR3 loop spans 15 amino acids. The CDR3 spells CASSLVAGPYNEQFF. In nucleotides, the CDR3 is TGTGCCAGCAGTCTCGTAGCGGGACCCTACAATGAGCAGTTCTTC.

Comments on this clonotype: This may be a read error, as it is one base from a much larger clone. V gene TRBV20-1 combines with J gene TRBJ1-2; D is unresolved. The CDR3 runs 13 residues. The V and J ends lost 3 bases and 10 bases respectively, with 18 bases between them. CDR1 and CDR2 (germline): DFQATT, SNEGSKA (reference sequence). The CDR3 nucleotides read TGCAGTGCTAGCCTGGAAGGCGATGGTGACTACACCTTC. Amino acids: CSASLEGDGDYTF.

The chain uses TRBV6-5 and TRBJ1-2; D gene ambiguous. Trimming took off 2 bases at V and 1 base at J, with 8 bases between the two ends. The CDR3 is 14 residues long. From germline, CDR1 is MNHEY and CDR2 SVGAGI. In nucleotides, the CDR3 is TGTGCCAGCAGTTACGCCCGGGGTAACTATGGCTACACCTTC. Translation: CASSYARGNYGYTF.

The rearrangement uses TRBV27 and TRBJ1-3, with D unclear. The germline gives CDR1 MNHEY, CDR2 SMNVEV (reference sequence). V dropped 4 bases and J dropped 2 bases, with 15 bases sitting between them. The CDR3 has 16 residues. The DNA for the CDR3 is TGTGCCAGCAGTTCCTTACGGACTAACCCTGGAAACACCATATATTTT. Its translation: CASSSLRTNPGNTIYF.

The V call is TRBV9, the J call TRBJ1-1; tentatively, D is TRBD1 (6 bases). Germline loops: CDR1 SGDLS, CDR2 YYNGEE. The CDR3 is 15 amino acids. V lost 0 bases, J lost 6 bases, and 15 bases lay in between. This chain's CDR3 is CASSVADRHYAEAFF. The DNA of the CDR3 is TGTGCCAGCAGCGTAGCAGACAGGCATTACGCTGAAGCTTTCTTT.

This chain links TRBV5-6 with TRBJ1-2; 9 bases map to TRBD1. This CDR3 comprises 16 residues. J was trimmed by 3 bases and V by 4 bases; bases with no gene match: 10. Germline V lookup: CDR1 SGHDT, CDR2 YYEEEE. The CDR3 spells CASSLKQGAEYYGYTF. The DNA for the CDR3 is TGTGCCAGCAGCCTTAAACAGGGGGCTGAGTACTATGGCTACACCTTC.

This clonotype has only a few counts. The chain combines TRBV6-5 with TRBJ1-5, with D unresolved. The germline gives CDR1 MNHEY, CDR2 SVGAGI. V lost 0 bases, J lost 4 bases, and 4 bases lay in between. CDR3 length: 13 amino acids. The CDR3 spells CASSYSWNQPQHF. In DNA form, the CDR3 reads TGTGCCAGCAGTTACTCTTGGAATCAGCCCCAGCATTTT.

This clonotype was observed many times. The chain recombines TRBV3-1 with TRBJ2-7; 11 bases are a match to TRBD2. Trimming removed 0 bases from V and 3 bases from J; junction bases left unmatched: 4. The CDR3 extends over 16 amino acids. CDR1 is LGHDT, CDR2 YNNKEL, per germline (reference sequence). The CDR3 DNA reads as TGTGCCAGCAGCCAAGAGGGACTAGCGGCTCTCTACGAGCAGTACTTC. Translated: CASSQEGLAALYEQYF.

This chain uses TRBV20-1 with TRBJ2-7, with 8 bases aligning to TRBD1. CDR1 DFQATT and CDR2 SNEGSKA come from the germline V gene (reference sequence). The junction had 5 bases not matched to a gene; V was cut back by 0 bases and J by 4 bases. The CDR3 length is 14 residues. DNA for the CDR3: TGCAGTGCTAGAGACCCGGACAGGGATTACGAGCAGTACTTC. Its protein product is CSARDPDRDYEQYF.

The J gene is TRBJ1-4, the V gene TRBV7-8; 8 nucleotides match TRBD1. V trimming: 4 bases; J trimming: 7 bases; junction bases outside the gene matches: 8. Germline V gene sequence: CDR1 SGHVS, CDR2 FQNEAQ. The length of the CDR3 is 15 residues. The DNA of the CDR3 is TGTGCCAGCAGCTCTCGGGGGACAGGCGGTGAAAAACTGTTTTTT. Translated: CASSSRGTGGEKLFF.

This clonotype was counted ten times or more. This rearrangement joins TRBV11-1 to TRBJ2-6; 8 positions match TRBD1. The ends lost 6 bases at V and 0 bases at J; junction bases unmatched: 4. The CDR3 consists of 16 residues. Germline V gene data show CDR1 as SGHAT and CDR2 as FQDESV (reference sequence). The CDR3 here is CASSQQGVSGANVLTF. The CDR3 region has the DNA TGTGCCAGCAGTCAACAGGGGGTCTCTGGGGCCAACGTCCTGACTTTC.

This clonotype was seen ten or more times. The chain carries TRBV5-5 and TRBJ1-2, with D possibly TRBD1 on 5 matching bases. CDR1 SGHKS and CDR2 YYEKEE come from the germline V gene (reference sequence). The CDR3 extends over 15 amino acids. Trimming removed 0 bases from V and 3 bases from J, with 12 bases in between. As DNA, the CDR3 is TGTGCCAGCAGCTTGGCCCGGGACGGTTACTATGGCTACACCTTC. Translating it yields CASSLARDGYYGYTF. The entire variable domain, with the rest obtained from reference TRBV5-5 and TRBJ1-2, is as follows: DAGVTQSPTHLIKTRGQQVTLRCSPISGHKSVSWYQQVLGQGPQFIFQYYEKEERGRGNFPDRFSARQFPNYSSELNVNALLLGDSALYLCASSLARDGYYGYTFGSGTRLTVV.

This clonotype was counted ten times or more. V is TRBV28 and J is TRBJ2-1; no definite D call. This CDR3 is built from 17 residues. Germline V CDR1 and CDR2: MDHEN, SYDVKM. Trimming left V 4 bases short and J 7 bases short, with 23 bases between. This CDR3 reads CASSSARGPFGTNEQFF. The CDR3 DNA sequence: TGTGCCAGCAGTTCAGCGAGAGGCCCCTTTGGCACAAATGAGCAGTTCTTC.

The chain links TRBV15 to TRBJ1-2, with 8 positions matching TRBD1. V was clipped by 6 bases and J by 4 bases; unmatched bases: 7. Germline V gene data show CDR1 as LNHNV and CDR2 as YYDKDF (reference sequence). The CDR3 loop spans 14 amino acids. The CDR3 sequence: CATREDRGFYGYTF. CDR3 nucleotide sequence: TGTGCCACCAGAGAAGACAGGGGTTTCTATGGCTACACCTTC.

This clonotype has at least ten counts. CDR3 sequence (DNA): TGTGCCAGCAGCTTAGTAATGGGGACCTACGAGCAGTACTTC. This codes for CASSLVMGTYEQYF. The chain has TRBV7-2 and TRBJ2-7, with D unclear. Germline V gene lookup returns CDR1 SGHTA and CDR2 FQGNSA. V shed 1 base and J shed 2 bases, with 9 bases lying between them. The CDR3 spans 14 residues.

This clonotype was found a few times. A much larger clone differs by one base, so this may be a read error. CDR3 sequence (DNA): TGTGCCAGCAGGGCTAGCGGCACAGATACGCAGTATTTT. This translates into CASRASGTDTQYF. The V call is TRBV7-3, the J call TRBJ2-3; D may be TRBD2 (6 bases). The V end was cut by 6 bases, the J end by 1 base, with 8 bases between. CDR1 SGHTA and CDR2 FQGTGA come from the germline V gene. The CDR3 is 13 amino acids.

The table lists this clonotype with a few counts. This chain connects TRBV5-5 to TRBJ2-1, with 7 bases fitting TRBD2. Trimming at V came to 7 bases and at J to 5 bases, leaving 12 bases not matched to a gene. This CDR3 is built from 15 residues. The germline V gene encodes CDR1 SGHKS and CDR2 YYEKEE (reference sequence). CDR3 in DNA: TGTGCCAGCTTCCGGTGGGGAGGGAGCAACAATGAGCAGTTCTTC. This codes for CASFRWGGSNNEQFF. The full variable domain, its missing parts supplied by reference TRBV5-5 and TRBJ2-1, is DAGVTQSPTHLIKTRGQQVTLRCSPISGHKSVSWYQQVLGQGPQFIFQYYEKEERGRGNFPDRFSARQFPNYSSELNVNALLLGDSALYLCASFRWGGSNNEQFFGPGTRLTVL.

This clonotype was seen more than once but under ten times. The rearrangement links TRBV18 to TRBJ2-1; 13 positions match TRBD2. V dropped 6 bases and J dropped 5; count of bases not matched to a gene: 7. In germline, CDR1 is KGHSH, CDR2 LQKENI. The CDR3 has 16 residues. CDR3 in amino acids: CASSPGLAGKDNEQFF. DNA for the CDR3: TGTGCCAGCTCTCCGGGACTAGCGGGAAAAGACAATGAGCAGTTCTTC.

This clonotype was observed at least ten times. This chain uses TRBV2 with TRBJ2-1; D perhaps matches TRBD2 (5 bases). Germline V gene data show CDR1 as SNHLY and CDR2 as FYNNEI. The CDR3 consists of 13 residues. Trimming shortened V by 3 bases and J by 8 bases, and 11 bases separated the two germline ends. The CDR3 loop reads CASSEVSGYEQFF. For the CDR3, the DNA is TGTGCCAGCAGTGAGGTTTCGGGGTATGAGCAGTTCTTC.

The chain uses TRBV10-2 and TRBJ2-3, with TRBD2 matching over 10 bases. With V trimmed by 0 bases and J by 0 bases, 3 bases remained unmatched. The CDR3 extends over 17 amino acids. Germline V gene sequence: CDR1 WSHSY, CDR2 SAAADI. CDR3 in DNA: TGCGCCAGCAGTGAGTCGCAGGGACTAGCGAGCACAGATACGCAGTATTTT. It codes for CASSESQGLASTDTQYF.

This clonotype has a count of ten or more. V is TRBV2 and J is TRBJ2-3, with D perhaps TRBD2 (7 bases). The V and J ends lost 8 bases and 3 bases respectively, with 15 bases between them. Germline V CDR1 and CDR2: SNHLY, FYNNEI. There are 14 residues in the CDR3. CDR3 coding DNA: TGTGCCAGCTCCCGGGGGGCAGTGACAGATACGCAGTATTTT. Its translation: CASSRGAVTDTQYF.

In this sample, this clonotype turned up many times. The genes are TRBV7-6 and TRBJ2-1; 7 bases agree with TRBD2. CDR1 and CDR2 (germline): SGHVS, FNYEAQ. The CDR3 is made up of 16 amino acids. J lost 0 bases, V lost 0 bases, and 2 bases had no gene match. The CDR3 DNA reads as TGTGCCAGCAGCTTAGCGCGCGGGAGCTCCTACAATGAGCAGTTCTTC. This encodes CASSLARGSSYNEQFF.